This TCR beta chain was obtained from a study of shared clonotypes between healthy human individuals. The CDR3 is made up of 12 amino acids. CDR1 is GTSNPN and CDR2 is SVGIG in the germline V gene (reference sequence). V was shortened by 0 bases and J by 2 bases, with 4 bases between the two germline ends. In this sample, this clone turned up once. The antigen is undetermined. This may come from a read error, since a much larger clone is one base off. The study's findings and limits: Investigators expected sequencing depth to affect clonotype sharing among donors.

Researchers partitioned CD4+ cells into CD45RA+ naive and CD45RA-negative memory subsets. Clones were read by immunoSEQ multiplex PCR, and TCRdb kept only the in-frame ones, dropping some. The sample lists hundreds of thousands of clones; approximately 74% were seen once. This receptor was identified in a woman aged 25 to 45 in good health. The specimen was memory CD4+ T cells sorted from blood. The subset: CD45RA-negative fraction. This chain links TRBV30 with TRBJ1-1, with unresolved D. The CDR3 bases are TGTGCCTGGAGTGTACGTAACACTGAAGCTTTCTTT. Translated, it gives CAWSVRNTEAFF.